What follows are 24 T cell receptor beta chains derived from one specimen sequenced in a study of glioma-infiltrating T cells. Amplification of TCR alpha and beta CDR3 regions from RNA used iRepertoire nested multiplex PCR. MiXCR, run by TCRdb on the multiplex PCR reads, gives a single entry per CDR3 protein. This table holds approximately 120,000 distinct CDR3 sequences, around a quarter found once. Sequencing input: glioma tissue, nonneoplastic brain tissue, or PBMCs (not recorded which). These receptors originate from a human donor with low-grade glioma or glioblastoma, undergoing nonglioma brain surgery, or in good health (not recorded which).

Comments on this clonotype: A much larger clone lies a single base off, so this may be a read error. The CDR3 protein is CASSRQGGTDKQYF. CDR3 sequence (DNA): TGCGCCAGCAGCCGACAGGGTGGCACAGATAAGCAGTATTTT. V usage is TRBV5-1 and J usage is TRBJ2-3; TRBD1 matches 7 bases. The length of the CDR3 is 14 residues. Germline-derived CDR1 and CDR2 are SGHRS and YFSETQ.

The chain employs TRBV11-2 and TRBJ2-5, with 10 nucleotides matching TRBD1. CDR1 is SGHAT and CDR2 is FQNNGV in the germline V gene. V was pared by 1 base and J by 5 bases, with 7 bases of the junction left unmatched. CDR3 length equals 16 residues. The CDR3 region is CASSLAKTGGSETQYF. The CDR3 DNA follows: TGTGCCAGCAGCTTAGCGAAGACAGGGGGCTCGGAGACCCAGTACTTC.

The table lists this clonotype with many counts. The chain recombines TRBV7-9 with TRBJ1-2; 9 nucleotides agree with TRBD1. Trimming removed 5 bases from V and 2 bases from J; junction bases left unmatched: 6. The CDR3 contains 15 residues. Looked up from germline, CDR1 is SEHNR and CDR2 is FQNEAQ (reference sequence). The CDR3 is CASSVGGQGNYGYTF. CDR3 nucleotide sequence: TGTGCCAGCAGCGTAGGAGGACAGGGGAACTATGGCTACACCTTC.

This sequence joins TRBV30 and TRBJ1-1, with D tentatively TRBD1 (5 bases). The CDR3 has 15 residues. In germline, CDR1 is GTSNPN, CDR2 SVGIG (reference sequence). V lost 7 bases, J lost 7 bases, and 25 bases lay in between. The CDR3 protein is CAFFRGLGLMGEAFF. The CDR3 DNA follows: TGTGCCTTCTTCCGGGGGTTGGGACTTATGGGTGAAGCTTTCTTT.

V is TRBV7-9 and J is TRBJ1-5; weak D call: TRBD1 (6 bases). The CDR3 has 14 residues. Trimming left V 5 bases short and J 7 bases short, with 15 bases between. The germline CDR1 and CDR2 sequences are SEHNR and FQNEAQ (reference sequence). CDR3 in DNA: TGTGCCAGCAGCACACAGGGAGAGGCGCAGCCCCAGCATTTT. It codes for CASSTQGEAQPQHF.

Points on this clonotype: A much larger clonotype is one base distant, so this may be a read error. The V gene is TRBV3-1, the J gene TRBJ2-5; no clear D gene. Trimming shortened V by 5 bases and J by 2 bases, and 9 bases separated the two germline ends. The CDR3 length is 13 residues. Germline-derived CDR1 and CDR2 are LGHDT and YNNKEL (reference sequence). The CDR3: CASSARRQETQYF. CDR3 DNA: TGTGCCAGCAGCGCGCGGCGGCAAGAGACCCAGTACTTC.

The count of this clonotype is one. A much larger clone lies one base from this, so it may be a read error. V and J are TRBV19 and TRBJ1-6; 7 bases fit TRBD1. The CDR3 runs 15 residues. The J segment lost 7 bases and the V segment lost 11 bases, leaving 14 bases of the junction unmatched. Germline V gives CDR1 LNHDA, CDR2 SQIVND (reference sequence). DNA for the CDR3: TGTGCCGGTCGGGAGGACAGGAGGGAAAATTCACCCCTCCACTTT. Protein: CAGREDRRENSPLHF.

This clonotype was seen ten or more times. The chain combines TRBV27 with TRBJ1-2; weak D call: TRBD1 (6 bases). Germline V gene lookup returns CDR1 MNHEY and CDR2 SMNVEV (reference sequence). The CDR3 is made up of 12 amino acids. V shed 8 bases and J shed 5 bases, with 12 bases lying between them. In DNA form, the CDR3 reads TGTGCCAGCGGACGTAGGGGGTATGGCTACACCTTC. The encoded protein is CASGRRGYGYTF.

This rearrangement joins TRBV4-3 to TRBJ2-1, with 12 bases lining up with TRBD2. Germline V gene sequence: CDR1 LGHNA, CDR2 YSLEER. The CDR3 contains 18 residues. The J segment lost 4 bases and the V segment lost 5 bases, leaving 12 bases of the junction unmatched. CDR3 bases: TGCGCCAGCAGCTTTCGACTAGCGGGAGCCCCGGGATACAATGAGCAGTTCTTC. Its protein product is CASSFRLAGAPGYNEQFF.

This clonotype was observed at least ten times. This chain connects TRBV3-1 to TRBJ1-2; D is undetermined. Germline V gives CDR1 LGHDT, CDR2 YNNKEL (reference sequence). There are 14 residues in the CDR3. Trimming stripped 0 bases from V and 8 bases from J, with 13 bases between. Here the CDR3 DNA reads TGTGCCAGCAGCCAAGATGTGAGGCTGGTCGGCTACACCTTC. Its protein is CASSQDVRLVGYTF.

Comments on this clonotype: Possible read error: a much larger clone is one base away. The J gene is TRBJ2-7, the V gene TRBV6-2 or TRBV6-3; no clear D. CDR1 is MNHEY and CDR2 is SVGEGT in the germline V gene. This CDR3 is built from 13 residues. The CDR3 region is CASSYSNAYKQYF. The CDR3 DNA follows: TGTGCCAGCAGTTACTCGAATGCCTACAAGCAGTACTTC.

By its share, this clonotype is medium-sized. In nucleotides, the CDR3 is TGCAGTGCCAGGAGGGCACAGGGGTCAGATACGCAGTATTTT. Protein: CSARRAQGSDTQYF. The genes are TRBV20-1 and TRBJ2-3, with D possibly being TRBD1 (7 bases). The CDR3 sequence is 14 residues long. Germline CDR1 is DFQATT and CDR2 is SNEGSKA (reference sequence). V lost 6 bases, J lost 4 bases, and 17 bases lay in between.

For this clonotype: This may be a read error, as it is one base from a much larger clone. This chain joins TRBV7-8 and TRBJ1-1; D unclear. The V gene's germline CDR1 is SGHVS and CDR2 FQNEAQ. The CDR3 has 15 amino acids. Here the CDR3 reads CASSLGAALKTEAFF. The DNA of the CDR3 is TGTGCCAGCAGCTTAGGGGCGGCTTTGAAAACTGAAGCTTTCTTT.

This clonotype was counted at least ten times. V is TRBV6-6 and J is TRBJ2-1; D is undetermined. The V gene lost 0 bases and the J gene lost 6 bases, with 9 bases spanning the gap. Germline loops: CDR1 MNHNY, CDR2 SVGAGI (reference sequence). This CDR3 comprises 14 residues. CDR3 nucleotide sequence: TGTGCCAGCAGTTACTCCCCAGGTAGCAATGAGCAGTTCTTC. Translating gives CASSYSPGSNEQFF.

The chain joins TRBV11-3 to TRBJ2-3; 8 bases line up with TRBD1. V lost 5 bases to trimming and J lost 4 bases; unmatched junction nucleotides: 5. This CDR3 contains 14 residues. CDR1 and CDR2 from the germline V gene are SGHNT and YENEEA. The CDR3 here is CASSPDRVSDTQYF. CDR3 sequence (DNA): TGTGCCAGCAGCCCGGACAGGGTCTCAGATACGCAGTATTTT.

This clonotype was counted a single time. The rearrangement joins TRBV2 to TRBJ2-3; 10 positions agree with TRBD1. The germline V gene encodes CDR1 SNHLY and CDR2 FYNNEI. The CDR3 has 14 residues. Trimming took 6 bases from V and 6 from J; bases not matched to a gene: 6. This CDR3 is CASRDGTGVDTQYF. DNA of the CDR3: TGTGCCAGCAGGGACGGGACAGGGGTGGATACGCAGTATTTT.

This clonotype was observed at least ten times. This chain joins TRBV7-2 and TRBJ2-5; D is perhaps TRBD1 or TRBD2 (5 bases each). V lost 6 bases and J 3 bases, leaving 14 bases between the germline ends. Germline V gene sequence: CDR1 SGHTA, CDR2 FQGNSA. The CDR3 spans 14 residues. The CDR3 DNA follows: TGTGCCAGCAGACCGGGACGGTACAAAGAGACCCAGTACTTC. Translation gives CASRPGRYKETQYF.

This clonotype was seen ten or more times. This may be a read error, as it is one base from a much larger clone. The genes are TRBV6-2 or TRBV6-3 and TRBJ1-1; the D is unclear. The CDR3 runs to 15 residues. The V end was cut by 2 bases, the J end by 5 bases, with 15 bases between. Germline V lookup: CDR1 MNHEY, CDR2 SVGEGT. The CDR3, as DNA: TGTGCCAGCAGTTACAGAGCAGGCTGGGGAACTGAAGCTTTCTTT. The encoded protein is CASSYRAGWGTEAFF.

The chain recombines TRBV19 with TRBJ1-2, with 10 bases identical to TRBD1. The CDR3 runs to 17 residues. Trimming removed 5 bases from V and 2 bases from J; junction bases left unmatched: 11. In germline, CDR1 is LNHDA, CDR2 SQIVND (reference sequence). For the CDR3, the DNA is TGTGCCAGTAGTGTTCGGACAGGGGGAAAGAAGAACTATGGCTACACCTTC. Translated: CASSVRTGGKKNYGYTF.

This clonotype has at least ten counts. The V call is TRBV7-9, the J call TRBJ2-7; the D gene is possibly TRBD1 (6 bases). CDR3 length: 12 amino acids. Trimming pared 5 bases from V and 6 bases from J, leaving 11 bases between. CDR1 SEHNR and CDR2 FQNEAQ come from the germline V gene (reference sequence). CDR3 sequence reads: CASSQTGREQYF. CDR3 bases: TGTGCCAGCAGCCAAACAGGGCGCGAGCAGTACTTC.

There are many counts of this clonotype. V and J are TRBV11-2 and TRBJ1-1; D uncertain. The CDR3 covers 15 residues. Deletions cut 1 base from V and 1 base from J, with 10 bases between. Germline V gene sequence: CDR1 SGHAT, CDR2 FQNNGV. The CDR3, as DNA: TGTGCCAGCAGCTTAGTAGTCGGCTCGAACACTGAAGCTTTCTTT. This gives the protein CASSLVVGSNTEAFF.

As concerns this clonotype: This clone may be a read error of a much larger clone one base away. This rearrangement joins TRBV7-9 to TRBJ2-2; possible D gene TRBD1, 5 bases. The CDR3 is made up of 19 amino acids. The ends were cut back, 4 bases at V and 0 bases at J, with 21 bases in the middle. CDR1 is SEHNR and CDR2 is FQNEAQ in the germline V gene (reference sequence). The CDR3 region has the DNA TGTGCCAGCAGCTCCTACCACCTAAAGACAGTTCCGAACACCGGGGAGCTGTTTTTT. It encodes CASSSYHLKTVPNTGELFF. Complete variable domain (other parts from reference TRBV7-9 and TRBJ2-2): DTGVSQNPRHKITKRGQNVTFRCDPISEHNRLYWYRQTLGQGPEFLTYFQNEAQLEKSRLLSDRFSAERPKGSFSTLEIQRTEQGDSAMYLCASSSYHLKTVPNTGELFFGEGSRLTVL.

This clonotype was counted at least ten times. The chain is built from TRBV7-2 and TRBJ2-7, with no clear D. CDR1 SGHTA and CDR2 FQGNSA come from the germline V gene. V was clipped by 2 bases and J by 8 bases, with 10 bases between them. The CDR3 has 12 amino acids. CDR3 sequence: CASSLSTSQQYF. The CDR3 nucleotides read TGTGCCAGCAGCTTATCTACCTCTCAGCAGTACTTC.

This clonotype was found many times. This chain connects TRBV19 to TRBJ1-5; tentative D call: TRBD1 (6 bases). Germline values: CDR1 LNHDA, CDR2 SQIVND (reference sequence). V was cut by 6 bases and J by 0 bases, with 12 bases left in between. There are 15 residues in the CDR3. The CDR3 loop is CASRTGTYSNQPQHF. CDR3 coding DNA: TGTGCCAGTAGAACCGGGACATATAGCAATCAGCCCCAGCATTTT.